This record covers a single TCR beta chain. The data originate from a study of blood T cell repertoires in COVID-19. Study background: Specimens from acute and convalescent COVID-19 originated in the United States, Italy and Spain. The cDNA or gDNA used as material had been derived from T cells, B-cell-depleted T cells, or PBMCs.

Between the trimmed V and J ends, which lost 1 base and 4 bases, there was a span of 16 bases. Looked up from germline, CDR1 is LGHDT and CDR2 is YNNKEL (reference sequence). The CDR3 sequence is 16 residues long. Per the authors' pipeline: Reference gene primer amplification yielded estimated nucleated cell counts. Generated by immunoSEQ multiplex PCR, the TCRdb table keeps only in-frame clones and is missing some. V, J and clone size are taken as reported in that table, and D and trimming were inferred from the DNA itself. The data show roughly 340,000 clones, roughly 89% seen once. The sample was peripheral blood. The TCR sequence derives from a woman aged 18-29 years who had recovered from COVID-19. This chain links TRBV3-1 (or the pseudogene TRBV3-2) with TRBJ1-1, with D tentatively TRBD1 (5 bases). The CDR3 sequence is CASSQVGAGSSTEAFF. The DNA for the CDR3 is TGTGCCAGCAGCCAAGTAGGGGCAGGCTCCAGCACTGAAGCTTTCTTT.